The T cell receptor beta chain under discussion was sequenced for a study of T cell changes during pregnancy in multiple sclerosis. Produced via immunoSEQ multiplex PCR; TCRdb's table is partial and in-frame only. The sample holds around 69,000 clones, roughly 92% seen once. With V trimmed by 5 bases and J by 7 bases, 5 bases remained unmatched. From germline, CDR1 is LNHDA and CDR2 SQIVND (reference sequence). This CDR3 is 13 amino acids long. This clone was observed a handful of times. This sequence was found in a female donor in good health, enrolled as a control in a pregnancy study. V and J are TRBV19 and TRBJ1-5, with 7 bases matching TRBD1. Specimen: peripheral blood, collected in the second trimester of pregnancy. The CDR3 sequence: CASSFTGEQPQHF. DNA of the CDR3: TGTGCCAGTAGTTTCACAGGGGAACAGCCCCAGCATTTT.